The present TCR beta chain was sequenced within a study of blood T cell repertoires in COVID-19. The repertoire was sequenced with immunoSEQ multiplex PCR; TCRdb's copy has only in-frame clones and lacks some. This table holds around 70,000 clones, around 86% found once. The CDR3 runs 16 residues. V was shortened by 8 bases and J by 1 base, with 20 bases between the two germline ends. CDR1 LNHNV and CDR2 YYDKDF come from the germline V gene (reference sequence). This receptor was taken from a man aged 25 to 40 with acute or convalescent COVID-19. The sequenced sample consisted of peripheral blood. The chain employs TRBV15 and TRBJ1-1; D is possibly TRBD1 (5 bases). CDR3 amino acids: CATSIPGRGQNTEAFF. CDR3 coding DNA: TGTGCCACCTCAATCCCTGGGCGAGGACAGAACACTGAAGCTTTCTTT. The full variable domain, in which reference TRBV15 and TRBJ1-1 provide the parts outside the CDR3, is DAMVIQNPRYQVTQFGKPVTLSCSQTLNHNVMYWYQQKSSQAPKLLFHYYDKDFNNEADTPDNFQSRRPNTSFCFLDIRSPGLGDTAMYLCATSIPGRGQNTEAFFGQGTRLTVV.